This entry describes one T cell receptor (beta chain). Its antigen is currently unknown. The sample's treatment: 19 received Ad26.COV2.S at low or high dose, single or two shots; roughly five received placebo; per-sample allocation not given. All samples were drawn on day 63, counting from the first vaccine or placebo injection. Spike of the Wuhan-strain SARS-CoV-2 was expressed by an Ad26 vector, which formed the vaccine. The entry originates in a study of Ad26.COV2.S vaccination and SARS-CoV-2 variants. As for the study in general: Each vaccinee took Ad26.COV2.S intramuscularly, once or twice 56 days apart.

V dropped 4 bases and J dropped 7; count of bases not matched to a gene: 6. Germline CDR1 SGHRS, CDR2 YFSETQ. CDR3 size: 13 residues. Using immunoSEQ multiplex PCR, the repertoire was profiled, and TCRdb retains in-frame clones only, with some absent. Of hundreds of thousands of clones listed, around 90% are singletons. Study-level results: With respect to non-spike TCR breadth, vaccine and placebo recipients were similar.

The TCR sequence derives from a person aged 18-65 years who received the Ad26.COV2.S COVID-19 vaccine or a placebo. This material consisted of peripheral blood, taken in a trial of Ad26.COV2.S vaccine versus placebo. The chain employs TRBV5-1 and TRBJ1-1; 8 positions match TRBD1. CDR3 in amino acids: CASSQTGEGEAFF. The CDR3 nucleotides read TGCGCCAGCAGCCAGACAGGGGAAGGTGAAGCTTTCTTT.